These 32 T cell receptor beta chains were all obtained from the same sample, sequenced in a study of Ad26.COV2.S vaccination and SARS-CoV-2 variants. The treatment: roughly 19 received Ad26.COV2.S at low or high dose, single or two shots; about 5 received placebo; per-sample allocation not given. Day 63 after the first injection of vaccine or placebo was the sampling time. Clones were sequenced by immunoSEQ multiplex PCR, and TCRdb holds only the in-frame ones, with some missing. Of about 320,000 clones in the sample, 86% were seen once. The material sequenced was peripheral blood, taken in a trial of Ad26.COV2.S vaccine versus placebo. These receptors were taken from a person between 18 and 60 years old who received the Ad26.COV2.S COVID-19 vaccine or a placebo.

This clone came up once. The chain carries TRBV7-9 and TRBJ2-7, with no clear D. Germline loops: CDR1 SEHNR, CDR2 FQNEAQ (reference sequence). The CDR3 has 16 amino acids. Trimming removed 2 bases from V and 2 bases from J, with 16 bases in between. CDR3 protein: CASSLWGSNEAYEQYF. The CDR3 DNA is TGTGCCAGCAGCTTATGGGGTTCCAACGAGGCCTACGAGCAGTACTTC.

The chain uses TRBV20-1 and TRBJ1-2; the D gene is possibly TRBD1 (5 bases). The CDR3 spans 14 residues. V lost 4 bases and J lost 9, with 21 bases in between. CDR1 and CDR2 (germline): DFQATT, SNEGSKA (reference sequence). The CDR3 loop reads CSANDGETGRRYTF. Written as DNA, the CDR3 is TGCAGTGCTAATGACGGCGAGACGGGACGACGCTACACCTTC.

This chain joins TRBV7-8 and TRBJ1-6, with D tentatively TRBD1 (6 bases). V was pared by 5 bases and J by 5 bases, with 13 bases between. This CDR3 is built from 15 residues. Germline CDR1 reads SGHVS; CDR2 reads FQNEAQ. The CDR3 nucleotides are TGTGCCAGCAGCCTCGGACAGAACAATAATTCACCCCTCCACTTT. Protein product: CASSLGQNNNSPLHF.

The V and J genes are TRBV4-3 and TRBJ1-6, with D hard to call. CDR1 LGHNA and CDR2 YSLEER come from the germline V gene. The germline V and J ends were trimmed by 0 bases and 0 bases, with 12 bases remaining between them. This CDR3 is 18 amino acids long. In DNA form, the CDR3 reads TGCGCCAGCAGCCAAGAAACCCTCCCCAGCTCCTATAATTCACCCCTCCACTTT. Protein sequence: CASSQETLPSSYNSPLHF.

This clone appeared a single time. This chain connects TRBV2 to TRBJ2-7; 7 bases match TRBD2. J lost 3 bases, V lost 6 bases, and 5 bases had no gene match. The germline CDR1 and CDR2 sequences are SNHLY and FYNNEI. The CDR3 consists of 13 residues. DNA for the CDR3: TGTGCCAGCAGGGCAAGCGGGGTCTACGAGCAGTACTTC. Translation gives CASRASGVYEQYF.

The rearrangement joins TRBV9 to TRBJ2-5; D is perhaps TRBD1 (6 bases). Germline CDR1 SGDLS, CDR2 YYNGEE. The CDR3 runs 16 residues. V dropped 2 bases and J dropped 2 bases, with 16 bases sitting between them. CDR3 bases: TGTGCCAGCAGCGTTGGGCAGGGGTTAGATCAAGAGACCCAGTACTTC. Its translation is CASSVGQGLDQETQYF.

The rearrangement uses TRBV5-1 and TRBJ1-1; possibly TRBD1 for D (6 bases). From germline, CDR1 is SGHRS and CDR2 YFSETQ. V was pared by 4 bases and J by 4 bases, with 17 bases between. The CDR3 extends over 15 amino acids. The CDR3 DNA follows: TGCGCCAGCAGCCAGACGACAGGACTAGCCACTGAAGCTTTCTTT. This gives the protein CASSQTTGLATEAFF.

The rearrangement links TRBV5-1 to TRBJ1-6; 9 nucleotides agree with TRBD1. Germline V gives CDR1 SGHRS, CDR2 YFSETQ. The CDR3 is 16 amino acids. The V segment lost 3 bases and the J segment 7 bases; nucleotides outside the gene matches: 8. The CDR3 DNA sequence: TGCGCCAGCAGCTCGGGCTGGGGACAGGGAAATTCACCCCTCCACTTT. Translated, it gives CASSSGWGQGNSPLHF.

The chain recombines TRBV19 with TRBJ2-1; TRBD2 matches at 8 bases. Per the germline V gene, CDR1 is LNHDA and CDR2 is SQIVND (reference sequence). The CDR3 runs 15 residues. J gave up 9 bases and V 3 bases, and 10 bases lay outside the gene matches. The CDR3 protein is CASSMPTGGQSEQFF. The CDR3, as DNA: TGTGCCAGTAGTATGCCCACGGGGGGGCAGAGTGAGCAGTTCTTC.

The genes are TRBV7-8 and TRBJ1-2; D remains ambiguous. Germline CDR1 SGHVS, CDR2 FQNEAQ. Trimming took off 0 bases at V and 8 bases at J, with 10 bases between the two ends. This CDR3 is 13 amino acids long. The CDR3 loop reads CASSLAPTEGYTF. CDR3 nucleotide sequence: TGTGCCAGCAGCTTAGCTCCGACGGAGGGCTACACCTTC.

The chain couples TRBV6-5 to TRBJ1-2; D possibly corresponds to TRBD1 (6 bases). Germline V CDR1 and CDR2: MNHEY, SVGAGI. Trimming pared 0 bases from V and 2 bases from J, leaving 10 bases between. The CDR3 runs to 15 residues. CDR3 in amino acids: CASSYSRTVNYGYTF. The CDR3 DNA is TGTGCCAGCAGTTACTCCCGGACAGTCAACTATGGCTACACCTTC.

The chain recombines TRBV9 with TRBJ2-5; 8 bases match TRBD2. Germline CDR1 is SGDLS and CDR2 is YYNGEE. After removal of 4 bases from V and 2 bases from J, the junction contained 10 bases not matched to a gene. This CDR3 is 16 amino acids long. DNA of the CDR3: TGTGCCAGCAGCAGAGGGAGTAGCGGGGTTCAAGAGACCCAGTACTTC. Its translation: CASSRGSSGVQETQYF. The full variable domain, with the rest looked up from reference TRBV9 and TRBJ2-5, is DSGVTQTPKHLITATGQRVTLRCSPRSGDLSVYWYQQSLDQGLQFLIQYYNGEERAKGNILERFSAQQFPDLHSELNLSSLELGDSALYFCASSRGSSGVQETQYFGPGTRLLVL.

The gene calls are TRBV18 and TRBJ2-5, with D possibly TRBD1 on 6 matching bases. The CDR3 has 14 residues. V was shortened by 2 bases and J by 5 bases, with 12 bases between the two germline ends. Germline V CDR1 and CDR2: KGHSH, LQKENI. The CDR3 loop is CASSPFDRLETQYF. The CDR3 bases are TGTGCCAGCTCACCATTTGACAGGCTTGAGACCCAGTACTTC.

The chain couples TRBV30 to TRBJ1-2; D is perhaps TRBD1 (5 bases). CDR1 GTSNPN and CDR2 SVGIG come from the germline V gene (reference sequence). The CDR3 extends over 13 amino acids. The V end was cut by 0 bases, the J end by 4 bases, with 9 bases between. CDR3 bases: TGTGCCTGGAGTGTACGGGGGGGCTATGGCTACACCTTC. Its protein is CAWSVRGGYGYTF.

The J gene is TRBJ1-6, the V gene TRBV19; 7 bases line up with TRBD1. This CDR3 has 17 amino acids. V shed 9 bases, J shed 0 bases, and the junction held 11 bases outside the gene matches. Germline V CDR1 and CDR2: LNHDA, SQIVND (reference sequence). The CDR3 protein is CASRVAGQSSYNSPLHF. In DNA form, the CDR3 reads TGTGCCAGCAGAGTGGCGGGACAGAGCTCCTATAATTCACCCCTCCACTTT. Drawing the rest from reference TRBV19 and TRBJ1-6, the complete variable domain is DGGITQSPKYLFRKEGQNVTLSCEQNLNHDAMYWYRQDPGQGLRLIYYSQIVNDFQKGDIAEGYSVSREKKESFPLTVTSAQKNPTAFYLCASRVAGQSSYNSPLHFGNGTRLTVT.

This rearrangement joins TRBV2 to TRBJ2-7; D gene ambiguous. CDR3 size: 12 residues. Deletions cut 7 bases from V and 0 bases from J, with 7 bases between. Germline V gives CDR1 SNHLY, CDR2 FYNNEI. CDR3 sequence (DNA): TGTGCCAGCACCGGTCACTCCTACGAGCAGTACTTC. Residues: CASTGHSYEQYF.

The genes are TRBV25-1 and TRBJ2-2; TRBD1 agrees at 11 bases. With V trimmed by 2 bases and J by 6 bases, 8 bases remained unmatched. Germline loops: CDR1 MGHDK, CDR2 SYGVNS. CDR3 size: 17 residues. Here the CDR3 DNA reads TGTGCCAGCAGTGAACCGGGACAGGGGGGGTTGGCCGGGGAGCTGTTTTTT. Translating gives CASSEPGQGGLAGELFF.

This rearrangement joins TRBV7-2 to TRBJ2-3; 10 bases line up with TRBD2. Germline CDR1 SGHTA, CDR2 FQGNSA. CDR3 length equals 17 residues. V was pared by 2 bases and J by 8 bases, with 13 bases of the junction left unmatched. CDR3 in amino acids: CASSLLSPAGGPVTQYF. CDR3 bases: TGTGCCAGCAGCTTACTTTCCCCAGCGGGGGGGCCGGTTACGCAGTATTTT.

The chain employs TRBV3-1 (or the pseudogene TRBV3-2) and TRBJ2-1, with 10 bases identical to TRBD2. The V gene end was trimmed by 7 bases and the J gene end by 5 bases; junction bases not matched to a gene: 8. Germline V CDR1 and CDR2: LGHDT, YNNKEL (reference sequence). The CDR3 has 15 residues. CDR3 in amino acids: CASTPSGGAHNEQFF. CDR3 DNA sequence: TGTGCCAGCACCCCGAGCGGGGGGGCTCACAATGAGCAGTTCTTC.

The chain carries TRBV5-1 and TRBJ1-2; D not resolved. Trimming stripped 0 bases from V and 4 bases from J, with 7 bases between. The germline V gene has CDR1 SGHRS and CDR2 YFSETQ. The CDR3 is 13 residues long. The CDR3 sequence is CASSLGEGYGYTF. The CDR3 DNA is TGCGCCAGCAGCTTGGGGGAAGGCTATGGCTACACCTTC.

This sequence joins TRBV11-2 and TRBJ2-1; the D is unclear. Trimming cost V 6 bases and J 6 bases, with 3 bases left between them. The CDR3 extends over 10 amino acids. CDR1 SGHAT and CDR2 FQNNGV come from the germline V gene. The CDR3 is CASRSNEQFF. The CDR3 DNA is TGTGCCAGCAGGAGCAATGAGCAGTTCTTC.

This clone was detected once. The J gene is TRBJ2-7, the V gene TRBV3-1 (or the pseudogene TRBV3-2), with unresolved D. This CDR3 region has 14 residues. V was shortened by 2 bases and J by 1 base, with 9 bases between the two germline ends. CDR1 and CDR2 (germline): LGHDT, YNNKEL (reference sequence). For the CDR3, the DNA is TGTGCCAGCAGCCAAAAGTGGCAGTCCTACGAGCAGTACTTC. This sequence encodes CASSQKWQSYEQYF.

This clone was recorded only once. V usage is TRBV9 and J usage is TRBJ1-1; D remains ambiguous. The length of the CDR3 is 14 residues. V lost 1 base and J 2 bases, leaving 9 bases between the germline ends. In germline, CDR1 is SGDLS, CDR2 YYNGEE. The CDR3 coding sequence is TGTGCCAGCAGCGTAATGTCAGGAAACACTGAAGCTTTCTTT. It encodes CASSVMSGNTEAFF.

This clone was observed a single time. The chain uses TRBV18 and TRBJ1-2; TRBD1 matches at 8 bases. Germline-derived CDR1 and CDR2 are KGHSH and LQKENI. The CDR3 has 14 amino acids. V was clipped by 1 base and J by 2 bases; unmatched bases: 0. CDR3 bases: TGTGCCAGCTCACCACGACAGGGGAACTATGGCTACACCTTC. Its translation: CASSPRQGNYGYTF.

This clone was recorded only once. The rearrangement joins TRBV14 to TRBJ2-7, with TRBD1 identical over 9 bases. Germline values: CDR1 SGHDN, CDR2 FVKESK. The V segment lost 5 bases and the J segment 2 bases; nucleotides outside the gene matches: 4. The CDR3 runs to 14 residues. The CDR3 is CASSFGQGPYEQYF. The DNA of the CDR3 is TGTGCCAGCAGCTTTGGACAGGGGCCCTACGAGCAGTACTTC.

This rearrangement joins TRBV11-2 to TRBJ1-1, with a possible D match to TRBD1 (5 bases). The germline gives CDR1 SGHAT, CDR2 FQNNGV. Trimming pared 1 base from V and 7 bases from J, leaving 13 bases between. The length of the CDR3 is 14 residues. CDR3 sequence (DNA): TGTGCCAGCAGCTTAGTTAAGCGGGACGGTGAAGCTTTCTTT. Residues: CASSLVKRDGEAFF.

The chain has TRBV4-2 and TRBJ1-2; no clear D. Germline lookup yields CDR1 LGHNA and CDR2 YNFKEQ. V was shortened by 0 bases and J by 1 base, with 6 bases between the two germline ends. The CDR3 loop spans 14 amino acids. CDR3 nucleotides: TGTGCCAGCAGCCAAGACGGTAGTAACTATGGCTACACCTTC. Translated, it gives CASSQDGSNYGYTF.

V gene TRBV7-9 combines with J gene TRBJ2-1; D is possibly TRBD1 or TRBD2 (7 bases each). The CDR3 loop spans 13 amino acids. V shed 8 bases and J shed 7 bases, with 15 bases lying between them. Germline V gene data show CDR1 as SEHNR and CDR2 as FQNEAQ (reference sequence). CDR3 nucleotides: TGTGCCAGCCACAGACAGGGAGGGAATGAGCAGTTCTTC. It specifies CASHRQGGNEQFF.

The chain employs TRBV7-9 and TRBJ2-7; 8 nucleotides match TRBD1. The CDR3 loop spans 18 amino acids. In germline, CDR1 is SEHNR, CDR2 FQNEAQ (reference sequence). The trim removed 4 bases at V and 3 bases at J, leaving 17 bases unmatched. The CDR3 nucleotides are TGTGCCAGCAGCTCGGGACACCTGGGACAGGAGATCCACTACGAGCAGTACTTC. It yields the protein CASSSGHLGQEIHYEQYF.

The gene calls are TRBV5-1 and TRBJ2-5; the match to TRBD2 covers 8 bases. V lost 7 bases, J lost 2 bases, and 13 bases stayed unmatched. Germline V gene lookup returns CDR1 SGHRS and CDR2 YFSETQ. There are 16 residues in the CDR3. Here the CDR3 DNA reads TGCGCCAGCTCATTATCCGGGGGGGCCGGGCAAGAGACCCAGTACTTC. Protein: CASSLSGGAGQETQYF.

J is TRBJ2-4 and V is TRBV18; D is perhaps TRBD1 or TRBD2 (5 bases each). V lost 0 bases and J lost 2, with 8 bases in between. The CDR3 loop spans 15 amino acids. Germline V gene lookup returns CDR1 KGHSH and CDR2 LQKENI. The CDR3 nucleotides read TGTGCCAGCTCACCACCCGGGGCGACCAAAAACATTCAGTACTTC. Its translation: CASSPPGATKNIQYF.

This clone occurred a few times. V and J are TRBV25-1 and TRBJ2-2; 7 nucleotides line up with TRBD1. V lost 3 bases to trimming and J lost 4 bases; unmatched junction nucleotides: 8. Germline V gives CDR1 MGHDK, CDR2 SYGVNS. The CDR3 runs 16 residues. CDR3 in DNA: TGTGCCAGCAGTGACCCGCGACAGGGCAGCACCGGGGAGCTGTTTTTT. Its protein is CASSDPRQGSTGELFF.